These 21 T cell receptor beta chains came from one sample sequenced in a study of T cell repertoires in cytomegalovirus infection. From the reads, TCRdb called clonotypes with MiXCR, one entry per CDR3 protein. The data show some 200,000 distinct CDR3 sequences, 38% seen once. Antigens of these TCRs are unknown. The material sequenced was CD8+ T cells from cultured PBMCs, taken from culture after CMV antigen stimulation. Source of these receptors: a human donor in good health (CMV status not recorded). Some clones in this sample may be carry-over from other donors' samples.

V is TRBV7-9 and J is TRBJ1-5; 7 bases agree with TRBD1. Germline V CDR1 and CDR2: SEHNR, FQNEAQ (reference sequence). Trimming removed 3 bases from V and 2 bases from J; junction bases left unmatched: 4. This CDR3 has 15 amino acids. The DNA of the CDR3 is TGTGCCAGCAGCTTCGCTGGACAGGGCAATCAGCCCCAGCATTTT. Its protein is CASSFAGQGNQPQHF.

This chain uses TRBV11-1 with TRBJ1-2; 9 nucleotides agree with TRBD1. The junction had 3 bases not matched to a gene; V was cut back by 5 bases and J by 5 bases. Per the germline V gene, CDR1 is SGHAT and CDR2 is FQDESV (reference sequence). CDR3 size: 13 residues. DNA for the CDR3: TGTGCCAGCAGCGAGACAGGGGGATATGGCTACACCTTC. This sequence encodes CASSETGGYGYTF.

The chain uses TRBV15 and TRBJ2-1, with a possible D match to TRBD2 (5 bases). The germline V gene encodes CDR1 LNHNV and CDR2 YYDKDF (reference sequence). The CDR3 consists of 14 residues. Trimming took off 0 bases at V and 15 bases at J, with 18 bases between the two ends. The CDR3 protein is CATSRDRGSRLGFF. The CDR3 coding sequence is TGTGCCACCAGCAGAGATCGGGGTAGTAGGCTGGGGTTCTTC.

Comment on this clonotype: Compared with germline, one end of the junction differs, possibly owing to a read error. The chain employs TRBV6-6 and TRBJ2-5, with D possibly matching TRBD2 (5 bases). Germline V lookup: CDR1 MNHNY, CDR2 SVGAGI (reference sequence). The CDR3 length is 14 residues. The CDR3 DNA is TGCTCCCGCAGTTACTCCGAGGGCTCAGAGACCCAGTACTTC. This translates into CSRSYSEGSETQYF.

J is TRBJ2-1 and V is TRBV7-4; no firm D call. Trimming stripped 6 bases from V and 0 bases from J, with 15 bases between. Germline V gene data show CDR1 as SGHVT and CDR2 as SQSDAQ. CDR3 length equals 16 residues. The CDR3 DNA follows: TGTGCCAGCAGGCCCTCAGCTTCGAGCTCCTACAATGAGCAGTTCTTC. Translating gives CASRPSASSSYNEQFF.

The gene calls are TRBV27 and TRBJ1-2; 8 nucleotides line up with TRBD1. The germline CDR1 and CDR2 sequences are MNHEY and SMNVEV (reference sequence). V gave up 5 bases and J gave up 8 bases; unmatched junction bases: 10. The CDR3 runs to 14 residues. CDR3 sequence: CASSPQGAPRGYTF. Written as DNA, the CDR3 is TGTGCCAGCAGTCCCCAGGGGGCCCCTAGGGGCTACACCTTC.

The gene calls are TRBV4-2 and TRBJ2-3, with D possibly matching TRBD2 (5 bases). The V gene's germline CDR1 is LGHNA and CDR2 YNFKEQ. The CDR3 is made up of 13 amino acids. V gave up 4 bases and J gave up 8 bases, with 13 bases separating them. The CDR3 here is CASSLDGETTQYF. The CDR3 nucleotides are TGTGCCAGCAGCCTCGACGGGGAAACTACGCAGTATTTT.

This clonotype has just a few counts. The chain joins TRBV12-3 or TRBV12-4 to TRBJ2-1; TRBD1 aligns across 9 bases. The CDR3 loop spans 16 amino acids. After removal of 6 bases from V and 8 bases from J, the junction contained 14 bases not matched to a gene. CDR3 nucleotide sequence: TGTGCCAGCAGCTCTGGGACAGGGCGATTGTATGATGAGCAGTTCTTC. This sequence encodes CASSSGTGRLYDEQFF.

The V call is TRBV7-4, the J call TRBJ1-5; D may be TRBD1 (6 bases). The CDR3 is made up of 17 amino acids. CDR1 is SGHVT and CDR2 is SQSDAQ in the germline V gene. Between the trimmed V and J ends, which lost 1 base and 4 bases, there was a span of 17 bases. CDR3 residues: CASSLGRTGARNQPQHF. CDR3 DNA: TGTGCCAGCAGCTTAGGTCGGACGGGGGCGCGAAATCAGCCCCAGCATTTT.

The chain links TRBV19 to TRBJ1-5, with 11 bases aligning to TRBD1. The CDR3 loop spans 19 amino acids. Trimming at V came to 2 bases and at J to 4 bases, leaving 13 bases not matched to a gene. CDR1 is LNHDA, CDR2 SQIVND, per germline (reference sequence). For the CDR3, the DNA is TGTGCCAGTAGTATACATCCCGGACAGGGGGCGGTAGGGAATCAGCCCCAGCATTTT. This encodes CASSIHPGQGAVGNQPQHF.

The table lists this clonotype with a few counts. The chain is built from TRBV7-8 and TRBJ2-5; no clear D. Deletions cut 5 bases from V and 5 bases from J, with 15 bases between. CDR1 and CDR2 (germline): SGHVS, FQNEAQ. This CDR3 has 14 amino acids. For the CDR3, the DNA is TGTGCCAGCAGCCCACGATTCTTGGGGGAGACCCAGTACTTC. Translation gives CASSPRFLGETQYF.

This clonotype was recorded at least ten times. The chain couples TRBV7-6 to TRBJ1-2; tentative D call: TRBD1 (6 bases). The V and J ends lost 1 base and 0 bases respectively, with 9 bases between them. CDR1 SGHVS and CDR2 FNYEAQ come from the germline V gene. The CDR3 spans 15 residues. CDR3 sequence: CASSLGGGANYGYTF. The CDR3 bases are TGTGCCAGCAGCTTAGGGGGGGGCGCTAACTATGGCTACACCTTC.

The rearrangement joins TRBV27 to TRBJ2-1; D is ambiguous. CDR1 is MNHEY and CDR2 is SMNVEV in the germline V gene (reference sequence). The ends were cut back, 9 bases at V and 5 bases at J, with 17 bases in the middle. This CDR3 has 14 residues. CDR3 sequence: CASSSVGINNEQFF. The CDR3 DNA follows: TGTGCCAGTTCTAGTGTGGGTATTAACAATGAGCAGTTCTTC.

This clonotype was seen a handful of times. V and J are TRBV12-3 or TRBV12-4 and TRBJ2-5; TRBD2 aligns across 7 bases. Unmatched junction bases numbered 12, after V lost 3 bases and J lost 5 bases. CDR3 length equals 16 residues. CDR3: CASSLKKRGARETQYF. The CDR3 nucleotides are TGTGCCAGCAGTTTGAAGAAGCGGGGAGCCCGGGAGACCCAGTACTTC.

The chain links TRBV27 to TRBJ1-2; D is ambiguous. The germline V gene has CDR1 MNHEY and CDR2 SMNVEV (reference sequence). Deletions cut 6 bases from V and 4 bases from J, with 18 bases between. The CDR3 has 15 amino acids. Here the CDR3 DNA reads TGTGCCAGCAGCTCACTGAGGCAGCGTCTCTATGGCTACACCTTC. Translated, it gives CASSSLRQRLYGYTF.

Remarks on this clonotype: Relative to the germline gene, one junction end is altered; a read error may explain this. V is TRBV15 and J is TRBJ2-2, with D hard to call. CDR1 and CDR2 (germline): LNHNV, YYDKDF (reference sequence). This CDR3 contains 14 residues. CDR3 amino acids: CAASITLGTGELFF. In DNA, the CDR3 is TGTGCCGCCAGCATTACCCTTGGGACCGGGGAGCTGTTTTTT.

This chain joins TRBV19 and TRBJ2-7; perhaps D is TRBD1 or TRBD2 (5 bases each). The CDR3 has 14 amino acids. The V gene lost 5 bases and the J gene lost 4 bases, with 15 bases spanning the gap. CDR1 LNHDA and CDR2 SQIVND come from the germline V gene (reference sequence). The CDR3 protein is CASSWGSTGYEQYF. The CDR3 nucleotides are TGTGCCAGTAGTTGGGGGTCGACGGGGTACGAGCAGTACTTC.

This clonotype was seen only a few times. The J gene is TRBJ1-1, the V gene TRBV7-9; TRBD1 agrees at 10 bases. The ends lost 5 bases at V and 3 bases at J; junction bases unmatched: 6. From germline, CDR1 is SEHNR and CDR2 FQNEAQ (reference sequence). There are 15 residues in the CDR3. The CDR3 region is CASSQGQGIHTEAFF. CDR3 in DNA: TGTGCCAGCAGCCAGGGACAGGGGATACACACTGAAGCTTTCTTT.

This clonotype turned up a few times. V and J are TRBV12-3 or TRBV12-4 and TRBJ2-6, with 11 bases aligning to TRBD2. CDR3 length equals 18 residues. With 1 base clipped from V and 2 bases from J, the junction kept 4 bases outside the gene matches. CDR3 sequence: CASSLVLLAGAGANVLTF. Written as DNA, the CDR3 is TGTGCCAGCAGTTTAGTCTTACTAGCGGGAGCTGGGGCCAACGTCCTGACTTTC.

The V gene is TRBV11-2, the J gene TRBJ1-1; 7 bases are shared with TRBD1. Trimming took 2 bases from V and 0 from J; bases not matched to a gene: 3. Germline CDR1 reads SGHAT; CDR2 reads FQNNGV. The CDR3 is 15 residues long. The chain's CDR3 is CASSLLGGLNTEAFF. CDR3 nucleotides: TGTGCCAGCAGCTTACTAGGGGGCCTGAACACTGAAGCTTTCTTT.

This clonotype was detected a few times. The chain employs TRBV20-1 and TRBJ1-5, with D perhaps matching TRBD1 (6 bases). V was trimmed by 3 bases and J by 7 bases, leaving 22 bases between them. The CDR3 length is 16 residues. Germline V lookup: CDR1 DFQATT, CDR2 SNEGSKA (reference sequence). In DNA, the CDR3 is TGCAGTGCTAGCCGGGGCAGGGGTAGGGTAGGGCAGCCCCAGCATTTT. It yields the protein CSASRGRGRVGQPQHF.